Given below is one TCR beta chain in context. Authors' processing steps: Reference gene primer amplification yielded estimated nucleated cell counts. Some clones are missing from TCRdb's copy, which holds only in-frame ones; the method was immunoSEQ multiplex PCR. From that table come the V and J calls and clone size; the DNA was used to work out D and trimming. The sample includes 200,000 to 250,000 clones, 70% to 90% of them seen just once. These data belong to a study of blood T cell repertoires in COVID-19. Across the study: The study drew acute and convalescent COVID-19 samples from the United States, Italy and Spain. Nucleic acid was either cDNA or gDNA, and it came from T cells, B-cell-depleted T cells, or PBMCs.

Trimming cost V 1 base and J 5 bases; bases outside gene matches: 7. The CDR3 contains 15 residues. CDR1 is LGHNA, CDR2 YSLEER, per germline. This chain links TRBV4-3 with TRBJ2-5, with TRBD1 matching over 7 bases. The TCR originated in a man between 60 and 75 years old with acute or convalescent COVID-19. The sample consisted of peripheral blood. For the CDR3, the DNA is TGCGCCAGCAGCCAAGGGATGGCACAGGGGGAGACCCAGTACTTC. Translating gives CASSQGMAQGETQYF.